Listed here are 11 T cell receptor beta chains from one sample, sequenced in a study of radiation and T cells in renal cell carcinoma (dated by TCRdb to the early 2020s). Explained via the paper, the time point label denotes: blood 4 weeks post-SBRT, at nephrectomy. The treatment or condition label corresponds to: 15 Gy SBRT to primary tumor, nephrectomy 4 weeks later. Libraries were prepared through the immunoSEQ multiplex PCR assay. In its TCRdb copy, this immuneACCESS table keeps in-frame sequences only and misses some clones. Where compared with another copy, unresolved V genes explain less than half of these, and the others have no known cause. Across this sample there are 130,000 to 150,000 clones, with 86% seen only once. The ten largest clones add up to under 20% of the sample. Sequencing used blood, obtained from a patient whose treatment included radiotherapy and nephrectomy. The receptors come from a woman in her fifties or sixties with renal cell carcinoma.

This chain links TRBV5-4 with TRBJ2-4; TRBD1 matches at 8 bases. CDR3 length: 16 residues. Germline assignment: CDR1 SGHNT and CDR2 YYREEE (reference sequence). The J segment lost 3 bases and the V segment lost 0 bases, leaving 5 bases of the junction unmatched. The CDR3: CASSLGQGSVKNIQYF. The DNA of the CDR3 is TGTGCCAGCAGCTTGGGACAGGGGTCGGTCAAAAACATTCAGTACTTC.

The chain links TRBV15 to TRBJ1-3, with D perhaps matching TRBD1 (5 bases). Deletions cut 0 bases from V and 0 bases from J, with 12 bases between. From germline, CDR1 is LNHNV and CDR2 YYDKDF (reference sequence). The CDR3 spans 17 residues. CDR3 sequence reads: CATSRDLAGPSGNTIYF. CDR3 sequence (DNA): TGTGCCACCAGCAGAGATCTCGCGGGGCCCTCTGGAAACACCATATATTTT.

The chain links TRBV18 to TRBJ2-3, with D unresolved. V dropped 3 bases and J dropped 3 bases, with 10 bases sitting between them. There are 14 residues in the CDR3. From germline, CDR1 is KGHSH and CDR2 LQKENI. The DNA for the CDR3 is TGTGCCAGCTCACCCGACCCAAATACAGATACGCAGTATTTT. Amino acids: CASSPDPNTDTQYF. Based on the CDR3 plus reference TRBV18 and TRBJ2-3, the full variable domain is NAGVMQNPRHLVRRRGQEARLRCSPMKGHSHVYWYRQLPEEGLKFMVYLQKENIIDESGMPKERFSAEFPKEGPSILRIQQVVRGDSAAYFCASSPDPNTDTQYFGPGTRLTVL.

The chain combines TRBV7-2 with TRBJ2-3, with D possibly matching TRBD1 (7 bases). V was cut by 2 bases and J by 4 bases, with 10 bases left in between. In germline, CDR1 is SGHTA, CDR2 FQGNSA. This CDR3 comprises 14 residues. The CDR3 reads CASSLQGEADTQYF. The CDR3, as DNA: TGTGCCAGCAGCTTACAGGGGGAGGCAGATACGCAGTATTTT.

The V call is TRBV5-1, the J call TRBJ2-7; 7 nucleotides line up with TRBD1. The V gene's germline CDR1 is SGHRS and CDR2 YFSETQ. CDR3 length: 16 amino acids. With V trimmed by 5 bases and J by 4 bases, 15 bases remained unmatched. CDR3 sequence reads: CASSSDRAFPSYEQYF. The CDR3 DNA reads TGCGCCAGCAGTTCTGACAGGGCTTTTCCTTCTTACGAGCAGTACTTC.

The V and J genes are TRBV27 and TRBJ1-5; D remains ambiguous. Trimming stripped 4 bases from V and 8 bases from J, with 12 bases between. The CDR3 is made up of 13 amino acids. CDR1 MNHEY and CDR2 SMNVEV come from the germline V gene (reference sequence). The CDR3, as DNA: TGTGCCAGCAGTTATGGGAATGGAGAGCCCCAGCATTTT. This sequence encodes CASSYGNGEPQHF.

Only one count was recorded for this clone. The CDR3 DNA follows: TGTGCCAGCAGGGGGGAACAGGTTTCGAACACTGAAGCTTTCTTT. This sequence encodes CASRGEQVSNTEAFF. This chain joins TRBV6-5 and TRBJ1-1; tentatively, D is TRBD1 (5 bases). Looked up from germline, CDR1 is MNHEY and CDR2 is SVGAGI. The V and J ends lost 6 bases and 1 base respectively, with 15 bases between them. This CDR3 has 15 residues.

About this clone itself: The sample has other DNA sequences that encode this CDR3 too. The chain couples TRBV19 to TRBJ2-7; no definite D call. This CDR3 comprises 14 residues. CDR1 is LNHDA, CDR2 SQIVND, per germline (reference sequence). Trimming pared 2 bases from V and 0 bases from J, leaving 8 bases between. As DNA, the CDR3 is TGTGCCAGTAGTATATCCGTAAACTCCTACGAGCAGTACTTC. Translation gives CASSISVNSYEQYF.

J is TRBJ1-4 and V is TRBV6-1; D is ambiguous. CDR1 is MNHNS and CDR2 is SASEGT in the germline V gene. Trimming removed 4 bases from V and 8 bases from J, with 20 bases in between. This CDR3 has 16 residues. The CDR3 here is CASSVGNVRGAEKLFF. CDR3 coding DNA: TGTGCCAGCAGTGTCGGGAACGTTCGGGGTGCAGAAAAACTGTTTTTT.

The CDR3 protein is CASSAASEPYNEQFF. The CDR3 region has the DNA TGTGCCAGTAGTGCAGCTAGCGAACCCTACAATGAGCAGTTCTTC. The J gene is TRBJ2-1, the V gene TRBV19; D may be TRBD2 (6 bases). Trimming removed 5 bases at V and 2 bases at J, with 13 bases between. In germline, CDR1 is LNHDA, CDR2 SQIVND (reference sequence). The CDR3 extends over 15 amino acids.

In nucleotides, the CDR3 is TGTGCCAGCAGCCCAGGACAGATCACAGATACGCAGTATTTT. Residues: CASSPGQITDTQYF. V is TRBV7-7 and J is TRBJ2-3, with D possibly being TRBD1 (6 bases). Germline assignment: CDR1 SSHAT and CDR2 FNYEAQ (reference sequence). Trimming shortened V by 5 bases and J by 2 bases, and 11 bases separated the two germline ends. CDR3 length equals 14 residues. Full variable domain (outside the CDR3, taken from reference TRBV7-7 and TRBJ2-3): GAGVSQSPRYKVTKRGQDVTLRCDPISSHATLYWYQQALGQGPEFLTYFNYEAQPDKSGLPSDRFSAERPEGSISTLTIQRTEQRDSAMYRCASSPGQITDTQYFGPGTRLTVL.